The T cell receptor beta chain under discussion was sequenced for a study of shared clonotypes between healthy human individuals. Produced via immunoSEQ multiplex PCR; TCRdb's table is partial and in-frame only. Of 1.5 million to 2.5 million clones listed, just under 95% are singletons. Terminally differentiated effector memory CD45RA+ cells were left out of the naive CD8 fraction, which was CD45RO-negative and positively selected for CCR7. The CDR3 covers 14 residues. V lost 0 bases, J lost 10 bases, and 4 bases stayed unmatched. The germline V gene encodes CDR1 SGHNT and CDR2 YYREEE (reference sequence).

The receptor was derived from a man aged 18 to 30 in good health. Material for sequencing was naive CD8+ T cells sorted from blood. This chain links TRBV5-4 with TRBJ1-6, with 7 bases aligning to TRBD1. This CDR3 is CASSLGQGPSPLHF. CDR3 coding DNA: TGTGCCAGCAGCTTGGGACAGGGCCCCTCACCCCTCCACTTT. The variable domain in full, completed from reference TRBV5-4 and TRBJ1-6, reads ETGVTQSPTHLIKTRGQQVTLRCSSQSGHNTVSWYQQALGQGPQFIFQYYREEENGRGNFPPRFSGLQFPNYSSELNVNALELDDSALYLCASSLGQGPSPLHFGNGTRLTVT.